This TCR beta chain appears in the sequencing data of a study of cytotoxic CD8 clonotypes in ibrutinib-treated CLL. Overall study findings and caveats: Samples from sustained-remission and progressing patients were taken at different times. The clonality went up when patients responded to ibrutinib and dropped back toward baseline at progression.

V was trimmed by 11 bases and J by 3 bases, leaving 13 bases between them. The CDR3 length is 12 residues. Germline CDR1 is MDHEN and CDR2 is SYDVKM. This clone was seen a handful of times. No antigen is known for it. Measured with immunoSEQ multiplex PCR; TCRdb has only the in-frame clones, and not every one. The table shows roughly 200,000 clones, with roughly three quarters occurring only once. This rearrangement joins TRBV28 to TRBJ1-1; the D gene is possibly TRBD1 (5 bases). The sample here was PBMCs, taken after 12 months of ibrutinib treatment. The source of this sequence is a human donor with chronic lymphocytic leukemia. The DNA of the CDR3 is TGTGCCTCCCAATGGGGGTACACTGAAGCTTTCTTT. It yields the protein CASQWGYTEAFF. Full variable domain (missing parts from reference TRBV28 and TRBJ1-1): DVKVTQSSRYLVKRTGEKVFLECVQDMDHENMFWYRQDPGLGLRLIYFSYDVKMKEKGDIPEGYSVSREKKERFSLILESASTNQTSMYLCASQWGYTEAFFGQGTRLTVV.